This TCR beta chain was documented in a study of OX40 agonist ivuxolimab in advanced cancers. Overall study: Treatment received earlier with anti-PD-1, anti-PD-L1 or anti-CTLA-4 agents was allowed, and 40% had some. Study outcomes and limitations: Some of the lowest clonal expansion was seen in partial responders at 0.1-3.0 mg/kg. Undetermined was the antigen specificity of the expanded peripheral T cells.

Some clones are missing from TCRdb's copy, which holds only in-frame ones; the method was immunoSEQ multiplex PCR. The repertoire holds about 36,000 clones, with roughly 77% as singletons. The germline V gene encodes CDR1 LNHDA and CDR2 SQIVND (reference sequence). There are 16 residues in the CDR3. V gave up 6 bases and J gave up 9 bases; unmatched junction bases: 13. Concerning this clone: Its antigen is still unknown.

The sequence was collected from an adult with an advanced solid tumor such as melanoma, head and neck, liver or kidney cancer. Here the sequenced sample was CD4+ or CD8+ T cells sorted from blood, taken in a trial of the OX40 agonist ivuxolimab. The chain employs TRBV19 and TRBJ2-1; 11 bases agree with TRBD1. CDR3: CASSVTGTGGMGEQFF. CDR3 nucleotides: TGTGCCAGTAGCGTCACCGGGACAGGGGGTATGGGTGAGCAGTTCTTC.